The rows below give T cell receptor beta chains drawn from one sample of a study of T cells after yellow fever vaccination. TCRdb re-analysed the 5' RACE reads in MiXCR, keeping a single row per CDR3 protein. The sample lists 300,000 or so distinct CDR3 sequences; 13% were seen once. The starting material was CD4+ T cells sorted from PBMCs, obtained 45 days after the yellow fever booster vaccination. These receptor sequences come from a man aged 30-40 years who received the YFV17D yellow fever vaccine. The CDR3 runs from the conserved cysteine through the conserved F or W. The order of the fields is J gene, CDR3 length, V gene, clone size, D gene, CDR3 protein, CDR3 DNA. D genes are given only for firm matches. Clone size is given for some rows only: seen once, a few or many times, or a class if the clone is expanded.

TRBJ2-3 | 12 | TRBV29-1 | many | - | CSVVETTDTQYF | TGCAGCGTTGTTGAGACTACAGATACGCAGTATTTT
TRBJ2-1 | 16 | TRBV20-1 | - | TRBD2 | CSAIRGASGRYNEQFF | TGCAGTGCTATCAGGGGGGCTAGCGGGAGGTACAATGAGCAGTTCTTC
TRBJ2-7 | 11 | TRBV2 | few | - | CASLGSYEQYF | TGTGCCAGCCTGGGAAGCTACGAGCAGTACTTC
TRBJ1-1 | 17 | TRBV4-3 | - | TRBD1 | CASSHDRGGIMNTEAFF | TGCGCCAGCAGCCATGACAGGGGGGGGATCATGAACACTGAAGCTTTCTTT
TRBJ2-3 | 14 | TRBV10-1 | - | - | CASSLSGSEDTQYF | TGCGCCAGCAGCCTGAGCGGTTCGGAAGATACGCAGTATTTT
TRBJ2-5 | 15 | TRBV12-3/TRBV12-4 | - | - | CASSRSSTPTETQYF | TGTGCCAGCAGTCGGTCATCGACTCCAACAGAGACCCAGTACTTC
TRBJ2-7 | 16 | TRBV7-9 | - | TRBD1 | CASSSTGTENSYEQYF | TGTGCCAGCAGCTCCACAGGGACAGAGAACTCCTACGAGCAGTACTTC
TRBJ2-1 | 14 | TRBV4-3 | many | TRBD2 | CASSQGTSANEQFF | TGCGCCAGCAGCCAGGGGACTAGCGCTAATGAGCAGTTCTTC
TRBJ1-2 | 14 | TRBV4-3 | many | - | CASSQGIGPYGYTF | TGCGCCAGCAGCCAAGGTATCGGCCCCTATGGCTACACCTTC
TRBJ1-5 | 12 | TRBV20-1 | few | - | CSARVGPQPQHF | TGCAGTGCTAGAGTGGGTCCTCAGCCCCAGCATTTT
TRBJ2-5 | 15 | TRBV12-3/TRBV12-4 | - | TRBD1 | CASRARRDRVETQYF | TGTGCCAGCAGAGCTCGCCGGGACAGGGTAGAGACCCAGTACTTC
TRBJ2-1 | 13 | TRBV10-3 | few | TRBD2 | CAISGTKNNEQFF | TGTGCCATCTCCGGGACTAAGAACAATGAGCAGTTCTTC
TRBJ2-2 | 14 | TRBV12-3/TRBV12-4 | few | - | CASSFFGGTGELFF | TGTGCCAGCAGTTTTTTTGGGGGGACCGGGGAGCTGTTTTTT
TRBJ2-7 | 16 | TRBV6-2/TRBV6-3 | - | - | CASKQPGGGATYEQYF | TGTGCCAGCAAACAACCAGGGGGAGGGGCGACCTACGAGCAGTACTTC
TRBJ1-1 | 15 | TRBV5-1 | few | TRBD1 | CASSTGTGGGTEAFF | TGCGCCAGCAGCACCGGGACAGGGGGCGGCACTGAAGCTTTCTTT
TRBJ2-7 | 11 | TRBV20-1 | many | TRBD2 | CSAPTSGSVYF | TGCAGTGCACCAACTAGCGGGAGCGTTTACTTC
TRBJ2-5 | 14 | TRBV7-2 | - | - | CASSLVWTDGTQYF | TGTGCCAGCAGCTTAGTTTGGACAGACGGGACCCAGTACTTC
TRBJ2-7 | 16 | TRBV3-1 | - | TRBD2 | CASSHPASGRTYEQYF | TGTGCCAGCAGCCACCCTGCTAGCGGGAGGACTTACGAGCAGTACTTC
TRBJ2-4 | 19 | TRBV11-1 | few | TRBD2 | CASSRPGLAGDSSTNIQYF | TGTGCCAGCAGCCGACCGGGACTAGCGGGAGACTCTTCAACGAACATTCAGTACTTC
TRBJ2-7 | 15 | TRBV5-5 | - | TRBD1 | CASSFWNRGSYEQYF | TGTGCCAGCAGCTTCTGGAACAGGGGGTCCTACGAGCAGTACTTC
TRBJ2-7 | 16 | TRBV7-2 | - | - | CASSLGGVGVLGEQYF | TGTGCCAGCAGCTTGGGGGGAGTGGGAGTCCTTGGCGAGCAGTACTTC
TRBJ2-3 | 14 | TRBV6-2/TRBV6-3 | - | - | CASDKYLYPDTQYF | TGTGCCAGCGACAAATACCTCTACCCAGATACGCAGTATTTT
TRBJ2-3 | 14 | TRBV20-1 | - | - | CSARDPTSTDTQYF | TGCAGTGCACGGGACCCTACGAGCACAGATACGCAGTATTTT
TRBJ2-5 | 17 | TRBV7-9 | few | TRBD2 | CASSLRRTSGVQETQYF | TGTGCCAGCAGCCTACGACGGACTAGCGGGGTCCAAGAGACCCAGTACTTC
TRBJ2-7 | 13 | TRBV6-5 | many | - | CASSFDRRYEQYF | TGTGCCAGCAGTTTCGATAGAAGGTACGAGCAGTACTTC
TRBJ1-5 | 14 | TRBV2 | - | - | CASSEGSRGQPQHF | TGTGCCAGCAGTGAAGGGTCTCGTGGCCAGCCCCAGCATTTT
TRBJ2-7 | 14 | TRBV5-1 | few | - | CASAKRPGDHEQYF | TGCGCCAGCGCAAAACGTCCAGGGGACCACGAGCAGTACTTC
TRBJ2-1 | 14 | TRBV7-8 | few | - | CASSFYIGSNEQFF | TGTGCCAGCAGCTTCTACATTGGTTCCAATGAGCAGTTCTTC
TRBJ1-2 | 13 | TRBV10-3 | few | - | CAISEGQEDGYTF | TGTGCCATCAGTGAGGGCCAGGAGGATGGCTACACCTTC
TRBJ2-5 | 15 | TRBV4-3 | - | - | CASSHRLGIQETQYF | TGCGCCAGCAGCCACCGACTAGGTATCCAAGAGACCCAGTACTTC
TRBJ1-4 | 13 | TRBV20-1 | few | - | CSASPGLNEKLFF | TGCAGTGCTAGCCCAGGGCTGAATGAAAAACTGTTTTTT
TRBJ1-4 | 13 | TRBV18 | - | - | CASSPNPNEKLFF | TGTGCCAGCTCACCCAACCCTAATGAAAAACTGTTTTTT
TRBJ2-7 | 18 | TRBV28 | - | TRBD2 | CASTSGGVRRTSGRGSYF | TGTGCCAGCACCTCGGGGGGAGTGAGGAGGACTAGCGGGAGGGGATCGTACTTC
TRBJ2-1 | 13 | TRBV20-1 | - | TRBD1 | CSAFIEQGNEQFF | TGCAGTGCTTTTATCGAACAGGGGAATGAGCAGTTCTTC
TRBJ2-7 | 14 | TRBV5-1 | - | - | CASSSRWPSATQYF | TGCGCCAGCAGCTCCAGGTGGCCTAGCGCTACGCAGTACTTC
TRBJ2-5 | 14 | TRBV5-1 | few | - | CASGGGQHQETQYF | TGCGCCAGCGGAGGGGGACAGCACCAAGAGACCCAGTACTTC
TRBJ2-2 | 16 | TRBV20-1 | - | TRBD2 | CSARPLAGGHTGELFF | TGCAGTGCTAGACCTCTAGCGGGAGGTCACACCGGGGAGCTGTTTTTT
TRBJ2-1 | 16 | TRBV20-1 | - | - | CSARARTRSSYNEQFF | TGCAGTGCTAGAGCCAGGACCCGATCATCTTACAATGAGCAGTTCTTC
TRBJ2-5 | 16 | TRBV18 | - | - | CASSPPEGKLQETQYF | TGTGCCAGCTCACCACCGGAGGGCAAACTCCAAGAGACCCAGTACTTC
TRBJ2-7 | 14 | TRBV12-3/TRBV12-4 | many | - | CASSGADSSYEQYF | TGTGCCAGCAGTGGGGCCGACAGCTCCTACGAGCAGTACTTC
TRBJ2-2 | 15 | TRBV9 | - | - | CASKGNAVTAGELFF | TGTGCCAGCAAAGGGAATGCTGTGACGGCCGGGGAGCTGTTTTTT
TRBJ2-1 | 16 | TRBV28 | - | TRBD1 | CASSDGQGAGYNEQFF | TGTGCCAGCAGTGACGGACAGGGGGCGGGCTACAATGAGCAGTTCTTC
TRBJ1-1 | 13 | TRBV14 | - | TRBD1 | CASSLGQGSEAFF | TGTGCCAGCAGTTTGGGACAGGGCTCTGAAGCTTTCTTT
TRBJ2-5 | 12 | TRBV20-1 | few | - | CSARGRQETQYF | TGCAGTGCTAGGGGGAGGCAAGAGACCCAGTACTTC
TRBJ1-2 | 13 | TRBV6-2/TRBV6-3 | few | - | CASSLDGEAGYTF | TGTGCCAGCAGTTTAGATGGGGAGGCTGGCTACACCTTC
TRBJ2-1 | 15 | TRBV4-3 | - | TRBD1 | CASSQGTGPYNEQFF | TGCGCCAGCAGCCAGGGGACAGGACCCTACAATGAGCAGTTCTTC
TRBJ2-3 | 14 | TRBV9 | many | - | CASSVRPGADTQYF | TGTGCCAGCAGCGTACGCCCCGGGGCAGATACGCAGTATTTT
TRBJ2-7 | 16 | TRBV18 | few | - | CASSPRGGGTSYEQYF | TGTGCCAGCTCACCACGCGGTGGCGGGACCTCCTACGAGCAGTACTTC
TRBJ1-1 | 16 | TRBV7-2 | - | - | CASSLYPDRPNTEAFF | TGTGCCAGCAGCCTTTACCCGGACAGACCGAACACTGAAGCTTTCTTT
TRBJ2-3 | 16 | TRBV6-2/TRBV6-3 | - | TRBD2 | CASSFPLAGTTDTQYF | TGTGCCAGCAGTTTCCCACTAGCGGGGACCACAGATACGCAGTATTTT
TRBJ2-1 | 16 | TRBV20-1 | - | - | CGGGANDPSAYNEQFF | TGCGGTGGGGGGGCTAACGACCCGAGCGCCTACAATGAGCAGTTCTTC
TRBJ2-2 | 16 | TRBV6-1 | many | TRBD1 | CASSRNRGTNTGELFF | TGTGCCAGCAGTAGGAACAGGGGTACGAACACCGGGGAGCTGTTTTTT
TRBJ2-7 | 15 | TRBV7-2 | few | TRBD2 | CASSLRTSGTYEQYF | TGTGCCAGCAGCCTCCGGACTAGCGGGACCTACGAGCAGTACTTC
TRBJ1-5 | 14 | TRBV5-1 | - | - | CASSSGGPNQPQHF | TGCGCCAGCAGCTCGGGGGGGCCCAATCAGCCCCAGCATTTT
TRBJ2-1 | 14 | TRBV5-1 | - | - | CASSFTGSYNEQFF | TGCGCCAGCAGCTTTACGGGTTCCTACAATGAGCAGTTCTTC
TRBJ2-3 | 18 | TRBV11-2 | - | TRBD2 | CASSPGHRTSGFTDTQYF | TGTGCCAGCAGTCCGGGACACCGGACTAGCGGGTTCACAGATACGCAGTATTTT
TRBJ2-2 | 13 | TRBV20-1 | few | - | CSARLDSAGELFF | TGCAGTGCTAGACTAGATAGTGCCGGGGAGCTGTTTTTT